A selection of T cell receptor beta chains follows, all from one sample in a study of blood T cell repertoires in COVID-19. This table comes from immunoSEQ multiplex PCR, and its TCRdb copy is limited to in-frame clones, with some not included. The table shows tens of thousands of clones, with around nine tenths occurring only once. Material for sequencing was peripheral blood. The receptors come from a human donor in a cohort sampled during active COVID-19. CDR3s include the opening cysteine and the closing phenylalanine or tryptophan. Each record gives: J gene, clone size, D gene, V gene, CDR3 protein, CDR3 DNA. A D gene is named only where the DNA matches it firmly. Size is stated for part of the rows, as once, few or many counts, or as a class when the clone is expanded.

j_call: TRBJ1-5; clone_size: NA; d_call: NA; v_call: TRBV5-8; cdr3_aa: CASSVGQGHNQPQHF; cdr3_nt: TGTGCCAGCAGCGTTGGCCAGGGCCACAATCAGCCCCAGCATTTT
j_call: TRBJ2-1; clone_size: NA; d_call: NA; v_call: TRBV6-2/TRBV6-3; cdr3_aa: CASSPREVEQFF; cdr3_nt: TGTGCCAGCAGCCCCAGGGAGGTTGAGCAGTTCTTC
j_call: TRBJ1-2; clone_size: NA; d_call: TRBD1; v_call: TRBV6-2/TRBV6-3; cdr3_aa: CASSYLGQGLYGYTF; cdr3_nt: TGTGCCAGCAGTTACTTGGGACAGGGCCTCTATGGCTACACCTTC
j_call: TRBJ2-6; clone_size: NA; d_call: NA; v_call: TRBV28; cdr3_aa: CASSPYNSGANVLTF; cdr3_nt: TGTGCCAGCAGTCCTTATAACTCTGGGGCCAACGTCCTGACTTTC
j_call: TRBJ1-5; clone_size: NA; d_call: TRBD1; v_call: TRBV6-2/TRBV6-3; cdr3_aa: CASSLIRGGNQPQHF; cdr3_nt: TGTGCCAGCAGTTTGATCAGGGGGGGCAATCAGCCCCAGCATTTT
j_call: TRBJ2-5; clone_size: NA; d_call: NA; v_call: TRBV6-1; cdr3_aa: CASSEMGGPETQYF; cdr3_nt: TGTGCCAGCAGTGAAATGGGGGGGCCAGAGACCCAGTACTTC
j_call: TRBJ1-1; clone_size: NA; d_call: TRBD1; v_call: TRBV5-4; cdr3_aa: CASSLPTGGVNTEAFF; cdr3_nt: TGTGCCAGCAGCTTGCCGACAGGGGGCGTGAACACTGAAGCTTTCTTT
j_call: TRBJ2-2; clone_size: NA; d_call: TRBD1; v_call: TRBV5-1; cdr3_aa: CASSLEPGTGEAGELFF; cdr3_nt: TGCGCCAGCAGCTTGGAGCCCGGGACAGGGGAGGCCGGGGAGCTGTTTTTT
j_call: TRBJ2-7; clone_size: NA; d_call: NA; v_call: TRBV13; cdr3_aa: CASSRRDSPYEQYF; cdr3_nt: TGTGCCAGCAGCCGCCGGGACTCCCCCTACGAGCAGTACTTC
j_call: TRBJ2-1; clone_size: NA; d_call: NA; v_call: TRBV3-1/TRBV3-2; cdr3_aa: CASSPVAEYNEQFF; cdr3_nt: TGTGCCAGCAGCCCCGTAGCGGAGTACAATGAGCAGTTCTTC
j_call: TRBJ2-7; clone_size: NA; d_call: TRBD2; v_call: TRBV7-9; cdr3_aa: CASSPGLRGDVDEQYF; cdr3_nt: TGTGCCAGCAGCCCAGGGTTGCGGGGGGACGTAGACGAGCAGTACTTC
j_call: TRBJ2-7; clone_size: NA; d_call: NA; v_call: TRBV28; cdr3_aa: CASRTPGYDRDEQYF; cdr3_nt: TGTGCCAGCAGGACACCGGGATACGACCGGGACGAGCAGTACTTC
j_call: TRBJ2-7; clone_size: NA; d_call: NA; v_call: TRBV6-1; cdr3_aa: CASSEPYRVFYEQYF; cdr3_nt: TGTGCCAGCAGTGAGCCGTACAGGGTCTTCTACGAGCAGTACTTC
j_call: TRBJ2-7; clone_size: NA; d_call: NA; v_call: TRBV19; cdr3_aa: CASSMHNSYEQYF; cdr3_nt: TGTGCCAGTAGTATGCACAACTCCTACGAGCAGTACTTC
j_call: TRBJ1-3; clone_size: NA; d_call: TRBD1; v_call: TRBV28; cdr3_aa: CASSQTGVTGNTIYF; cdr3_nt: TGTGCCAGCAGTCAAACAGGGGTTACTGGAAACACCATATATTTT
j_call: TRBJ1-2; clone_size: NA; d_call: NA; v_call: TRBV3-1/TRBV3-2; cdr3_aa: CASSRRGGPYTF; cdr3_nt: TGTGCCAGCAGCCGCCGGGGGGGGCCCTACACCTTC
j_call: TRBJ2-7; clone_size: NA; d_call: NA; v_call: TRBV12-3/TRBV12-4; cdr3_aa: CASSKTPSYEQYF; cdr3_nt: TGTGCCAGCAGTAAGACACCGTCATACGAGCAGTACTTC
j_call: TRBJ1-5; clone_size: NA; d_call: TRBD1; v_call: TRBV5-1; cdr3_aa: CASSPRDRGIEPQHF; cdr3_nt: TGCGCCAGCAGCCCGCGGGACAGGGGAATTGAGCCCCAGCATTTT
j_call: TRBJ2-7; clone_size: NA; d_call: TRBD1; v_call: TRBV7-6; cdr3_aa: CASSPQGRVEQYF; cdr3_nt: TGTGCCAGCAGCCCACAGGGGCGGGTCGAGCAGTACTTC
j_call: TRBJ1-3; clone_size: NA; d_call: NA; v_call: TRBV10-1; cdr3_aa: CASSNGVHSGNTIYF; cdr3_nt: TGCGCCAGCAGTAACGGGGTTCACTCTGGAAACACCATATATTTT
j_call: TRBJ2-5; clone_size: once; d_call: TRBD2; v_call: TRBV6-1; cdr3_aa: CASSEPSGVPTQYF; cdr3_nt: TGTGCCAGCAGTGAACCTAGCGGGGTACCGACCCAGTACTTC
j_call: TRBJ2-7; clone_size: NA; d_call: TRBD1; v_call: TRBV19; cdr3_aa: CASSEQGRIYEQYF; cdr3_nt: TGTGCCAGTAGTGAACAGGGGCGGATTTACGAGCAGTACTTC
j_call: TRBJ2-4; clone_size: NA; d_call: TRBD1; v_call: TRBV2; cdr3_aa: CASMERGRPIQYF; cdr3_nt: TGTGCCAGCATGGAAAGGGGGCGACCCATTCAGTACTTC
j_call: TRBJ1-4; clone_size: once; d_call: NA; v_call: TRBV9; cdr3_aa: CASSGQINEKLFF; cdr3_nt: TGTGCCAGCAGCGGACAGATTAATGAAAAACTGTTTTTT
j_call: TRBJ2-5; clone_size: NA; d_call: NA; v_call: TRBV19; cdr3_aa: CASSRPGQETQYF; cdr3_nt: TGTGCCAGTAGCCGACCGGGGCAAGAGACCCAGTACTTC
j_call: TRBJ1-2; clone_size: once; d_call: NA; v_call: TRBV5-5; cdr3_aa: CASSLEAYGYTF; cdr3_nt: TGTGCCAGCAGCTTGGAAGCCTATGGCTACACCTTC
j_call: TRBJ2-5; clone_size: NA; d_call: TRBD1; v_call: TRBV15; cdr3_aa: CATSRETGEAKETQYF; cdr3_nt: TGTGCCACCAGCAGAGAGACAGGGGAGGCTAAAGAGACCCAGTACTTC
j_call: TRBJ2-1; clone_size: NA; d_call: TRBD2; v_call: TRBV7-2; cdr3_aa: CASSLVSNEGLSNEQFF; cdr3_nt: TGTGCCAGCAGCTTAGTATCGAATGAGGGACTATCCAATGAGCAGTTCTTC
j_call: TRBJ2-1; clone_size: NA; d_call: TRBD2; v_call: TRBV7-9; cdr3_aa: CASSGLLAGYNEQFF; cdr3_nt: TGTGCCAGCAGCGGTCTACTAGCGGGTTACAATGAGCAGTTCTTC
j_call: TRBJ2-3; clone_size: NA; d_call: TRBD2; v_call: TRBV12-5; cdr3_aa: CASGLVITSSGGVTDTQYF; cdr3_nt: TGTGCTAGTGGTTTGGTCATCACCTCTAGCGGGGGGGTCACAGATACGCAGTATTTT
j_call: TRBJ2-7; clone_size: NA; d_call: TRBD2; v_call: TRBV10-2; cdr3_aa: CASSEGPGGSYEQYF; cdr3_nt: TGCGCCAGCAGTGAGGGACCGGGGGGATCCTACGAGCAGTACTTC
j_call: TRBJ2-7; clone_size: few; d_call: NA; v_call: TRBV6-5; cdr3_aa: CASSYSGSYEQYF; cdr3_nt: TGTGCCAGCAGTTATTCGGGGAGCTACGAGCAGTACTTC
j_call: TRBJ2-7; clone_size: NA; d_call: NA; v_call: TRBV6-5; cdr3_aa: CASSYSLRGEQYF; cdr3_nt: TGTGCCAGCAGTTACTCTCTTCGGGGCGAGCAGTACTTC
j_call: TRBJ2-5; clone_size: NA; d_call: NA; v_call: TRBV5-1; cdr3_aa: CASSFGETQYF; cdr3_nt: TGCGCCAGCAGCTTCGGGGAGACCCAGTACTTC
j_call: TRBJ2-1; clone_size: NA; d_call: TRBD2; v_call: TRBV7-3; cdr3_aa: CASSLLPLKLAGVGEQFF; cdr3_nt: TGTGCCAGCAGCTTACTCCCCCTGAAGCTAGCGGGAGTGGGGGAGCAGTTCTTC
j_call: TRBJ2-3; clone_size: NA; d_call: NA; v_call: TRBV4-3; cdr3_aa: CASSQAGQGYGDTQYF; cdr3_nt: TGCGCCAGCAGCCAGGCTGGGCAGGGGTATGGAGATACGCAGTATTTT
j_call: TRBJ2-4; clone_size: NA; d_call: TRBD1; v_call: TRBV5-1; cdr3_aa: CASSFGDRGAKNIQYF; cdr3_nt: TGCGCCAGCAGCTTTGGGGACAGGGGGGCCAAAAACATTCAGTACTTC
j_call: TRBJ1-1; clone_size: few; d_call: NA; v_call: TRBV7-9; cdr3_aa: CASARGLTEAFF; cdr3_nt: TGTGCCAGCGCGAGGGGACTCACTGAAGCTTTCTTT
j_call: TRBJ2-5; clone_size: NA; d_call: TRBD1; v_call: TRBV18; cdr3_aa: CASSLATGGQETQYF; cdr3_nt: TGTGCCAGCTCACTAGCGACAGGGGGGCAAGAGACCCAGTACTTC
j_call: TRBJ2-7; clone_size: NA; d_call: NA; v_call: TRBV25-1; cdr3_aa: CASSESSRAYEQYF; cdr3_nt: TGTGCCAGCAGTGAATCGAGCAGGGCCTACGAGCAGTACTTC
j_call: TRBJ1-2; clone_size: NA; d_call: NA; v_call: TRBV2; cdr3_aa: CASSAVRGATYGYTF; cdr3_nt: TGTGCCAGCAGCGCCGTTCGGGGGGCCACCTATGGCTACACCTTC
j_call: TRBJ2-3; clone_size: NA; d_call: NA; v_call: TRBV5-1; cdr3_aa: CASSLGLDSTDTQYF; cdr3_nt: TGCGCCAGCAGCTTGGGGCTAGACAGCACAGATACGCAGTATTTT
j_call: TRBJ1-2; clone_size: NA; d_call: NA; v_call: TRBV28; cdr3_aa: CASNRDSNYGYTF; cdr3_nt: TGTGCCTCCAACAGGGATTCTAACTATGGCTACACCTTC
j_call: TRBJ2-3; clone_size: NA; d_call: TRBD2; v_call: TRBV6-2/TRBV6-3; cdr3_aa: CASSYTLAADSTDTQYF; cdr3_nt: TGTGCCAGCAGTTACACCCTAGCGGCGGATAGCACAGATACGCAGTATTTT
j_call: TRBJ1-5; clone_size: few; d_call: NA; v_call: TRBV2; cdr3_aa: CASSVGGIQPQHF; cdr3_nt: TGTGCCAGCAGTGTTGGGGGCATTCAGCCCCAGCATTTT
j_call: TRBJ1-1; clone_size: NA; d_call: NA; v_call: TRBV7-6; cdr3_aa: CASSTRGGTGPEAFF; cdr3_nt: TGTGCCAGCAGCACCCGGGGGGGAACGGGCCCTGAAGCTTTCTTT
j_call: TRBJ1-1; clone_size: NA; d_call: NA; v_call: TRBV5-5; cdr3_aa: CASSLGVPQAFF; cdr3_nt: TGTGCCAGCAGCTTAGGGGTCCCCCAAGCTTTCTTT
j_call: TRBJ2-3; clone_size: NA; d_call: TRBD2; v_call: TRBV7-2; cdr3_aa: CASSSRTSGGADTQYF; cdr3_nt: TGTGCCAGCAGCTCCCGGACTAGCGGGGGGGCAGATACGCAGTATTTT
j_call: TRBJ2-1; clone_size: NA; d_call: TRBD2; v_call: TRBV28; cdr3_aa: CASSFSSGGTYNEQFF; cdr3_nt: TGTGCCAGCAGTTTTTCTAGCGGAGGGACTTACAATGAGCAGTTCTTC
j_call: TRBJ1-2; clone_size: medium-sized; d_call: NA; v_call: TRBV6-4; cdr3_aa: CASRKEAANYGYTF; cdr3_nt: TGTGCCAGCAGGAAGGAGGCAGCTAACTATGGCTACACCTTC
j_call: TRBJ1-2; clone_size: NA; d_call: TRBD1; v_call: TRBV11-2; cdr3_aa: CASQGYGYTF; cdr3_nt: TGTGCCTCACAGGGGTATGGCTACACCTTC
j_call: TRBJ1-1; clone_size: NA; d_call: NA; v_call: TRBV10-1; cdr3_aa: CASSEGGLNTEAFF; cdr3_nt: TGCGCCAGCAGTGAGGGGGGCCTGAACACTGAAGCTTTCTTT